Shown below are 28 T cell receptor beta chains from a single sample sequenced in a study of control samples from healthy donors and cancer patients. The method was immunoSEQ multiplex PCR; TCRdb's version includes in-frame clones alone and lacks a portion of them. The table lists around 150,000 clones, approximately 94% of them singletons. The sequencing sample was made of PBMCs. These receptors were obtained from a man aged 60 to 69 with colorectal cancer.

The V gene is TRBV19, the J gene TRBJ1-2; D unclear. The V gene's germline CDR1 is LNHDA and CDR2 SQIVND (reference sequence). The CDR3 spans 14 residues. V was cut by 0 bases and J by 4 bases, with 9 bases left in between. The CDR3 sequence: CASSIDKGIYGYTF. The CDR3 DNA reads as TGTGCCAGTAGTATAGATAAGGGAATCTATGGCTACACCTTC.

The chain is built from TRBV19 and TRBJ1-1; a possible D gene is TRBD1 (5 bases). The CDR3 runs 16 residues. The germline V gene encodes CDR1 LNHDA and CDR2 SQIVND (reference sequence). V was shortened by 3 bases and J by 1 base, with 15 bases between the two germline ends. The CDR3 DNA sequence: TGTGCCAGTAGTATTGCCCGGGACCGGCCGAACACTGAAGCTTTCTTT. Its protein product is CASSIARDRPNTEAFF.

The CDR3 reads CASSGSGQADSPLHF. Here the CDR3 DNA reads TGTGCCAGCAGCGGCTCGGGACAGGCGGATTCACCCCTCCACTTT. The chain uses TRBV21-1 and TRBJ1-6; whether TRBD1, the table's D call, matches the DNA was not checked. TRBV21-1 is deemed a pseudogene. There are 15 residues in the CDR3.

CDR3 region: CSADYQGPFYGYTF. In nucleotides, the CDR3 is TGCAGCGCAGATTATCAGGGACCCTTCTATGGCTACACCTTC. This chain connects TRBV29-1 to TRBJ1-2; TRBD1 is a possible D gene (5 bases). Deletions cut 7 bases from V and 4 bases from J, with 19 bases between. The CDR3 length is 14 residues. Germline CDR1 reads SQVTM; CDR2 reads ANQGSEA.

This clone appeared a single time. The rearrangement links TRBV5-1 to TRBJ1-1, with D tentatively TRBD1 (5 bases). Germline CDR1 and CDR2: SGHRS and YFSETQ. The CDR3 totals 11 residues. Trimming removed 6 bases from V and 5 bases from J, with 8 bases in between. CDR3 residues: CASTGSTEAFF. The CDR3 region has the DNA TGCGCCAGCACAGGGTCTACTGAAGCTTTCTTT.

V and J are TRBV3-1 (or the pseudogene TRBV3-2) and TRBJ2-5; 12 positions agree with TRBD2. Germline V gives CDR1 LGHDT, CDR2 YNNKEL (reference sequence). With V trimmed by 4 bases and J by 3 bases, 0 bases remained unmatched. This CDR3 spans 14 amino acids. CDR3 sequence (DNA): TGTGCCAGCAGCCGACTAGCGGGGGAAGAGACCCAGTACTTC. Amino acids: CASSRLAGEETQYF.

The V gene is TRBV7-2, the J gene TRBJ2-3; TRBD1 might be the D (6 bases). V was clipped by 4 bases and J by 1 base, with 6 bases between them. The CDR3 covers 13 residues. The germline V gene has CDR1 SGHTA and CDR2 FQGNSA. This CDR3 is CASSSGGTDTQYF. The CDR3 coding sequence is TGTGCCAGCAGCTCAGGGGGCACAGATACGCAGTATTTT.

V and J are TRBV6-2 or TRBV6-3 and TRBJ2-2; perhaps D is TRBD1 or TRBD2 (5 bases each). This CDR3 region has 15 residues. The V and J ends lost 5 bases and 1 base respectively, with 11 bases between them. Germline V gene data show CDR1 as MNHEY and CDR2 as SVGEGT. CDR3 sequence reads: CASSPGTGNTGELFF. CDR3 nucleotides: TGTGCCAGCAGTCCCGGGACGGGGAACACCGGGGAGCTGTTTTTT.

CDR3 region: CASSGGIGGLGGYTF. The CDR3 bases are TGTGCCAGTAGTGGGGGAATTGGGGGGCTTGGAGGCTACACCTTC. The chain is built from TRBV19 and TRBJ1-2, with TRBD1 as a possible D gene (6 bases). Germline V lookup: CDR1 LNHDA, CDR2 SQIVND (reference sequence). The CDR3 loop spans 15 amino acids. Trimming pared 5 bases from V and 8 bases from J, leaving 21 bases between.

The genes are TRBV29-1 and TRBJ1-1; 10 bases fit TRBD1. CDR1 and CDR2 from the germline V gene are SQVTM and ANQGSEA. The V gene end was trimmed by 7 bases and the J gene end by 3 bases; junction bases not matched to a gene: 5. The CDR3 has 13 residues. CDR3 DNA: TGCAGCGGGACAGGGGGTTGGGACACTGAAGCTTTCTTT. As protein: CSGTGGWDTEAFF.

The chain uses TRBV16 and TRBJ2-5; D remains ambiguous. The CDR3 has 12 residues. V lost 4 bases and J lost 1, with 4 bases in between. CDR1 and CDR2 from the germline V gene are KGHSY and FQNENV. The CDR3 nucleotides read TGTGCCAGCAGCCCTTCCCAAGAGACCCAGTACTTC. Protein product: CASSPSQETQYF.

The chain uses TRBV3-1 (or the pseudogene TRBV3-2) and TRBJ2-3; 7 bases map to TRBD2. V shed 1 base, J shed 4 bases, and the junction held 5 bases outside the gene matches. CDR1 and CDR2 (germline): LGHDT, YNNKEL (reference sequence). The CDR3 covers 15 residues. The CDR3 loop reads CASSQGRGSPDTQYF. CDR3 nucleotide sequence: TGTGCCAGCAGCCAAGGGCGGGGGAGCCCAGATACGCAGTATTTT.

The chain has TRBV19 and TRBJ1-5; D possibly corresponds to TRBD1 (6 bases). This CDR3 comprises 15 residues. Germline V lookup: CDR1 LNHDA, CDR2 SQIVND (reference sequence). Trimming took off 6 bases at V and 0 bases at J, with 12 bases between the two ends. The CDR3 reads CASSGQINSNQPQHF. Written as DNA, the CDR3 is TGTGCCAGTAGCGGACAGATTAATAGCAATCAGCCCCAGCATTTT.

The genes are TRBV11-2 and TRBJ1-6; tentative D call: TRBD1 (6 bases). The CDR3 contains 13 residues. The V gene's germline CDR1 is SGHAT and CDR2 FQNNGV. Trimming took 7 bases from V and 7 from J, leaving 11 bases between them. CDR3 DNA: TGTGCCAGCATGGGGGGGCTAAATTCACCCCTCCACTTT. It encodes CASMGGLNSPLHF.

The rearrangement uses TRBV5-1 and TRBJ1-6; D is ambiguous. Trimming took 2 bases from V and 5 from J, leaving 5 bases between them. The CDR3 spans 13 residues. Per germline, CDR1 SGHRS and CDR2 YFSETQ. CDR3 DNA sequence: TGCGCCAGCAGCTTACAAGATAATTCACCCCTCCACTTT. The encoded protein is CASSLQDNSPLHF.

Notes on this clone: Other DNA sequences from this sample encode an identical CDR3 as well. This chain links TRBV4-1 with TRBJ2-2; maybe TRBD2 (5 bases). The V gene lost 1 base and the J gene lost 5 bases, with 5 bases spanning the gap. Germline assignment: CDR1 MGHRA and CDR2 YSYEKL. The CDR3 has 13 amino acids. The CDR3 bases are TGCGCCAGCAGCCAAGGGAGGACCGGGGAGCTGTTTTTT. Translated: CASSQGRTGELFF.

The chain combines TRBV18 with TRBJ1-1; TRBD1 might be the D (5 bases). Between the trimmed V and J ends, which lost 6 bases and 4 bases, there was a span of 18 bases. Germline assignment: CDR1 KGHSH and CDR2 LQKENI. The CDR3 is 15 residues long. This CDR3 reads CASSVGGRGGTEAFF. In nucleotides, the CDR3 is TGTGCCAGCTCCGTCGGAGGGAGGGGCGGCACTGAAGCTTTCTTT.

V is TRBV29-1 and J is TRBJ1-1, with 10 bases that match TRBD1. The CDR3 length is 15 residues. Unmatched junction bases numbered 5, after V lost 4 bases and J lost 0 bases. Per germline, CDR1 SQVTM and CDR2 ANQGSEA. CDR3 sequence reads: CSVAGQGGMNTEAFF. The CDR3 region has the DNA TGCAGCGTTGCTGGACAGGGGGGGATGAACACTGAAGCTTTCTTT.

The chain employs TRBV6-5 and TRBJ1-5; 8 nucleotides align to TRBD1. The length of the CDR3 is 15 residues. Germline CDR1 is MNHEY and CDR2 is SVGAGI. V shed 6 bases, J shed 5 bases, and the junction held 9 bases outside the gene matches. CDR3 DNA sequence: TGTGCCAGCAGGGCGGCGACAGGGGCTCATCAGCCCCAGCATTTT. It specifies CASRAATGAHQPQHF.

V is TRBV19 and J is TRBJ2-4; 8 nucleotides align to TRBD1. The CDR3 extends over 14 amino acids. V was clipped by 8 bases and J by 0 bases; unmatched bases: 3. The V gene's germline CDR1 is LNHDA and CDR2 SQIVND (reference sequence). The CDR3 bases are TGTGCCAGTCGGGACAGGCTAGCCAAAAACATTCAGTACTTC. This gives the protein CASRDRLAKNIQYF.

The chain recombines TRBV3-1 (or the pseudogene TRBV3-2) with TRBJ2-3; D could derive from TRBD1 or TRBD2 (5 bases each). The CDR3 covers 16 residues. Trimming took off 0 bases at V and 1 base at J, with 11 bases between the two ends. The V gene's germline CDR1 is LGHDT and CDR2 YNNKEL (reference sequence). CDR3 DNA: TGTGCCAGCAGCCAAGAACGGGGCAGGGGCACAGATACGCAGTATTTT. It codes for CASSQERGRGTDTQYF.

This clone has a single count. The V call is TRBV6-4, the J call TRBJ1-1; TRBD1 matches 7 bases. This CDR3 region has 13 residues. Germline CDR1 reads MRHNA; CDR2 reads SNTAGT. The J segment lost 1 base and the V segment lost 6 bases, leaving 2 bases of the junction unmatched. The CDR3 sequence is CASSHRGNTEAFF. In DNA form, the CDR3 reads TGTGCCAGCAGCCACAGGGGGAACACTGAAGCTTTCTTT.

This CDR3 reads CASSLKSNRATGELFF. The CDR3 bases are TGTGCCAGCAGTTTAAAATCTAACAGGGCTACCGGGGAGCTGTTTTTT. This rearrangement joins TRBV27 to TRBJ2-2; the D gene is possibly TRBD1 (6 bases). V dropped 2 bases and J dropped 5 bases, with 15 bases sitting between them. Germline CDR1 and CDR2: MNHEY and SMNVEV (reference sequence). There are 16 residues in the CDR3.

The chain joins TRBV7-2 to TRBJ2-2; D not certain. The CDR3 consists of 14 residues. Germline lookup yields CDR1 SGHTA and CDR2 FQGNSA. Trimming stripped 1 base from V and 2 bases from J, with 5 bases between. This CDR3 is CASSLGSNTGELFF. The CDR3 region has the DNA TGTGCCAGCAGCTTAGGGTCTAACACCGGGGAGCTGTTTTTT. The full variable domain, in which reference TRBV7-2 and TRBJ2-2 provide the parts outside the CDR3, is GAGVSQSPSNKVTEKGKDVELRCDPISGHTALYWYRQSLGQGLEFLIYFQGNSAPDKSGLPSDRFSAERTGGSVSTLTIQRTQQEDSAVYLCASSLGSNTGELFFGEGSRLTVL.

The chain recombines TRBV2 with TRBJ2-5, with 8 positions matching TRBD2. Per the germline V gene, CDR1 is SNHLY and CDR2 is FYNNEI. J gave up 5 bases and V 3 bases, and 8 bases lay outside the gene matches. This CDR3 contains 15 residues. The chain's CDR3 is CASSDPRGGPETQYF. CDR3 coding DNA: TGTGCCAGCAGTGACCCCCGGGGGGGCCCGGAGACCCAGTACTTC.

This CDR3 is CASSSRDGRYGYTF. DNA of the CDR3: TGTGCCAGCAGCTCCCGGGACGGACGCTATGGCTACACCTTC. V is TRBV5-4 and J is TRBJ1-2, with D perhaps matching TRBD1 (5 bases). There are 14 residues in the CDR3. The germline V and J ends were trimmed by 3 bases and 4 bases, with 13 bases remaining between them. Germline CDR1 is SGHNT and CDR2 is YYREEE (reference sequence).

V usage is TRBV9 and J usage is TRBJ2-3; 9 nucleotides match TRBD2. Per the germline V gene, CDR1 is SGDLS and CDR2 is YYNGEE. There are 16 residues in the CDR3. J lost 0 bases, V lost 4 bases, and 6 bases had no gene match. The DNA of the CDR3 is TGTGCCAGCAGCTCTCCGGGACTAGCTAGCACAGATACGCAGTATTTT. Its translation is CASSSPGLASTDTQYF.

The chain couples TRBV15 to TRBJ1-1; no reliable D call. Trimming took 7 bases from V and 3 from J, leaving 9 bases between them. CDR3 size: 12 residues. Germline V gene sequence: CDR1 LNHNV, CDR2 YYDKDF (reference sequence). The CDR3 DNA reads as TGTGCCACCATGTTTGGGGACACTGAAGCTTTCTTT. It translates to CATMFGDTEAFF.